This T cell receptor beta chain came from a study of T cells in localized non-small cell lung cancer. General study points: Longer survival (overall) was linked to higher T cell density in blood. Of the tissues analyzed, uninvolved adjacent lung showed maximal T cell clonality, greater than tumor.

The germline V and J ends were trimmed by 8 bases and 6 bases, with 13 bases remaining between them. The CDR3 spans 13 residues. The germline V gene has CDR1 LNHDA and CDR2 SQIVND (reference sequence). In the case of this clone: Its antigen remains unknown.

TCRdb's table, derived via immunoSEQ multiplex PCR, lists solely in-frame clones and lacks some. The sample lists over 8,500 clones, roughly 85% seen once, with about 9.1% in the top ten. The TCR originated in a male donor older than 55 with stage III lung adenocarcinoma. The rearrangement uses TRBV19 and TRBJ2-2, with unresolved D. Sequences were derived from peripheral blood, sampled before any cancer treatment. The CDR3 DNA reads TGTGCCAGTTGGACCCCCTCCCCCGGGGAGCTGTTTTTT. Protein: CASWTPSPGELFF.